This TCR beta chain emerged from a study of T-cell reconstitution after alpha-beta-depleted transplantation in children. The authors prepared the TCRbeta library with unique molecular identifiers. TCRdb reprocessed the PCR reads with MiXCR, giving one entry per CDR3 protein. This table holds roughly 570,000 distinct CDR3 sequences, roughly 27% found once. Trimming cost V 9 bases and J 3 bases; bases outside gene matches: 12. CDR1 and CDR2 from the germline V gene are MDHEN and SYDVKM. This CDR3 is built from 16 residues. This sequence joins TRBV28 and TRBJ2-3, with 10 bases lining up with TRBD1. Sample: PBMCs, taken before TCRalphabeta/CD19-depleted stem cell transplant. This TCR was recovered from a boy younger than two with Wiskott-Aldrich syndrome, due to receive a stem cell transplant. CDR3 coding DNA: TGTGCCAGTAACTCACCGGGACAGGGGTTTACAGATACGCAGTATTTT. Translating gives CASNSPGQGFTDTQYF.